This TCR beta chain stems from a study of cytomegalovirus exposure and HLA in healthy donors. General observations from the study: Segments of the TCR beta V type were, in most cases, productive about 87% or about 30% of the time in an earlier analysis.

The V gene's germline CDR1 is LNHDA and CDR2 SQIVND (reference sequence). There are 15 residues in the CDR3. Unmatched junction bases numbered 4, after V lost 0 bases and J lost 5 bases. On this clone: Its target is not known.

The PCR had 60 Vbeta and 13 Jbeta primers. The table came from immunoSEQ multiplex PCR; TCRdb's copy has only in-frame clones and leaves some out. Of about 140,000 clones in the sample, roughly four fifths are singletons; the top ten hold roughly 10%. The chain uses TRBV19 and TRBJ2-4; 7 bases match TRBD1. What was sequenced was PBMCs. This clonotype was obtained from a woman in her sixties in good health and CMV-seropositive. The CDR3 sequence is CASSIEGQLQNIQYF. The CDR3 DNA follows: TGTGCCAGTAGTATAGAGGGACAGCTCCAAAACATTCAGTACTTC.